These 6 T cell receptor beta chains originate from one sample sequenced in a study of blood T cell repertoires in COVID-19. Method: immunoSEQ multiplex PCR; TCRdb's copy keeps in-frame clones and lacks some. The sample lists a few hundred thousand clones, about four fifths occurring once. Sequences were obtained from peripheral blood. These receptors all stem from a woman aged 45-65 years with acute or convalescent COVID-19.

This chain links TRBV27 with TRBJ1-5, with D possibly TRBD1 on 6 matching bases. The germline V gene has CDR1 MNHEY and CDR2 SMNVEV (reference sequence). This CDR3 is built from 16 residues. Trimming left V 3 bases short and J 5 bases short, with 17 bases between. The CDR3 coding sequence is TGTGCCAGCAGTTTTTCGGGACACTTCTCGGATCAGCCCCAGCATTTT. Amino acid sequence: CASSFSGHFSDQPQHF.

This clone has only a few counts. CDR3 bases: TGTGCCAGCAGATACGGGGCAGTGAACACCGGGGAGCTGTTTTTT. Its translation is CASRYGAVNTGELFF. J is TRBJ2-2 and V is TRBV6-5, with D tentatively TRBD1 or TRBD2 (5 bases each). The V and J ends lost 6 bases and 1 base respectively, with 12 bases between them. The CDR3 loop spans 15 amino acids. Germline V gives CDR1 MNHEY, CDR2 SVGAGI.

This sequence joins TRBV25-1 and TRBJ2-7; 10 bases are a match to TRBD1. The junction had 7 bases not matched to a gene; V was cut back by 2 bases and J by 9 bases. The CDR3 sequence is 14 residues long. The V gene's germline CDR1 is MGHDK and CDR2 SYGVNS. DNA for the CDR3: TGTGCCAGCAGTGAAGTAGACAGGGGGCTGGGGCAGTACTTC. Amino acid sequence: CASSEVDRGLGQYF.

The chain joins TRBV5-1 to TRBJ2-1, with TRBD2 matching 11 bases. The CDR3 sequence is 15 residues long. The junction had 5 bases not matched to a gene; V was cut back by 4 bases and J by 5 bases. Germline CDR1 is SGHRS and CDR2 is YFSETQ. CDR3 sequence reads: CASSPLAGGDNEQFF. The CDR3 DNA follows: TGCGCCAGCAGCCCCCTAGCGGGGGGCGACAATGAGCAGTTCTTC.

This chain connects TRBV7-2 to TRBJ2-3; D is perhaps TRBD2 (5 bases). This CDR3 contains 16 residues. Trimming left V 1 base short and J 2 bases short, with 13 bases between. Germline CDR1 and CDR2: SGHTA and FQGNSA. The CDR3 nucleotides read TGTGCCAGCAGCTTAGTAACTAGTGGGAACACAGATACGCAGTATTTT. It is translated as CASSLVTSGNTDTQYF. Variable domain in full (rest from reference TRBV7-2 and TRBJ2-3): GAGVSQSPSNKVTEKGKDVELRCDPISGHTALYWYRQSLGQGLEFLIYFQGNSAPDKSGLPSDRFSAERTGGSVSTLTIQRTQQEDSAVYLCASSLVTSGNTDTQYFGPGTRLTVL.

The V call is TRBV25-1, the J call TRBJ2-7, with TRBD1 identical over 10 bases. The CDR3 covers 14 residues. Germline trimming cut 4 bases from V and 1 base from J; bases unmatched to any gene: 1. CDR1 is MGHDK and CDR2 is SYGVNS in the germline V gene. The CDR3 nucleotides are TGTGCCAGCAGTGGACAGGGGGCTTCCTACGAGCAGTACGTC. Translated: CASSGQGASYEQYV.